The source of this T cell receptor (beta chain) is a study of CD8 T cells in ankylosing spondylitis. After removal of 8 bases from V and 2 bases from J, the junction contained 8 bases not matched to a gene. This CDR3 is built from 15 residues. Each CDR3 protein gets one entry after TCRdb re-called the 5' RACE reads with MiXCR. The data show roughly 180,000 distinct CDR3 sequences, around a tenth seen once. The sample taken for sequencing was blood, either unsorted or a sorted T cell fraction (not recorded which). The V and J genes are TRBV23-1 and TRBJ2-7; 11 bases line up with TRBD2. TRBV23-1 is an ORF, with its function uncertain. This clonotype was obtained from a female donor with ankylosing spondylitis or in good health (not recorded which). The DNA for the CDR3 is TGCGCCAGCGCCCCGGGACTAGCGGTTACCTACGAGCAGTACTTC. This translates into CASAPGLAVTYEQYF.